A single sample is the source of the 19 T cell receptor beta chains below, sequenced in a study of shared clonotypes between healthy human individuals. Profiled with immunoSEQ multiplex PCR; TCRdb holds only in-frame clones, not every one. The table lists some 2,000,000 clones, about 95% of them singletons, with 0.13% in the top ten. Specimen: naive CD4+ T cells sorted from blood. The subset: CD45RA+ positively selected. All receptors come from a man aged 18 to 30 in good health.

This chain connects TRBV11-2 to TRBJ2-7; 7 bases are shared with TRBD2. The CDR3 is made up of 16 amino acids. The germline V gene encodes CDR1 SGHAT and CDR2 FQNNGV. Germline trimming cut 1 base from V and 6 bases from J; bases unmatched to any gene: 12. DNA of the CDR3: TGTGCCAGCAGCTTAGGTCCTAGCGGTCTTTCCGCCGAGCAGTACTTC. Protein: CASSLGPSGLSAEQYF.

The DNA for the CDR3 is TGTGCCAGCAGTGAAGTTGGCTCCTACAATGAGCAGTTCTTC. It codes for CASSEVGSYNEQFF. The chain is built from TRBV6-1 and TRBJ2-1, with D uncertain. The germline CDR1 and CDR2 sequences are MNHNS and SASEGT. The CDR3 is made up of 14 amino acids. The V and J ends lost 1 base and 0 bases respectively, with 4 bases between them.

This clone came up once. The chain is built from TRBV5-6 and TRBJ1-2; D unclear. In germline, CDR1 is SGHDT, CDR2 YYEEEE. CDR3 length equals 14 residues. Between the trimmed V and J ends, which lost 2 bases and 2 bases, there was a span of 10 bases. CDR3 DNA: TGTGCCAGCAGCTTCCTGACGGGGAACTATGGCTACACCTTC. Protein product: CASSFLTGNYGYTF.

CDR3 in amino acids: CASSPWGSQTEAFF. Written as DNA, the CDR3 is TGCGCCAGCAGCCCTTGGGGATCCCAGACTGAAGCTTTCTTT. This chain uses TRBV5-1 with TRBJ1-1; D ambiguous. CDR3 length equals 14 residues. Germline V gene lookup returns CDR1 SGHRS and CDR2 YFSETQ. V was clipped by 4 bases and J by 5 bases, with 15 bases between them.

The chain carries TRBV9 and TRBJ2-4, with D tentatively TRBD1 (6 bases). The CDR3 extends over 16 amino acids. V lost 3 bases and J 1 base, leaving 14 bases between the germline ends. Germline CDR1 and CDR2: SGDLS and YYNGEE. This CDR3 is CASSAPPTGAKNIQYF. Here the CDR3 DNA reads TGTGCCAGCAGCGCTCCGCCTACAGGGGCCAAAAACATTCAGTACTTC.

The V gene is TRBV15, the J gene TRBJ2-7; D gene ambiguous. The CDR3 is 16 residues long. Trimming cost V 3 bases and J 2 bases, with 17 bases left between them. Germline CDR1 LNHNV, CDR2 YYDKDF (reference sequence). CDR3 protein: CATSSSGRTFTYEQYF. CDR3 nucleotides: TGTGCCACCAGCAGCTCTGGACGGACGTTCACCTACGAGCAGTACTTC.

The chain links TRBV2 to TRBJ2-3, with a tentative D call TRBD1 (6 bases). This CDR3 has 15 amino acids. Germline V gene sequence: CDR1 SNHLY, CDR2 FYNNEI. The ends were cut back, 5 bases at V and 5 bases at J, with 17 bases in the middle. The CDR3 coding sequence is TGTGCCAGCAGTTTGACAGGCCTGGCCGGAGATACGCAGTATTTT. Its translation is CASSLTGLAGDTQYF.

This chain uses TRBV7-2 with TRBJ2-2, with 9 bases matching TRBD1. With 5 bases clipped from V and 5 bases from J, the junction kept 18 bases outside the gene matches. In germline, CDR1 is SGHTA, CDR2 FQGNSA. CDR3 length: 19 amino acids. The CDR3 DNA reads TGTGCCAGCAGCCTTACGCCAGCCGGGACAGGGTTAAAAACCGGGGAGCTGTTTTTT. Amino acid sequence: CASSLTPAGTGLKTGELFF. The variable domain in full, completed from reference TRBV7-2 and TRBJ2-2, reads GAGVSQSPSNKVTEKGKDVELRCDPISGHTALYWYRQSLGQGLEFLIYFQGNSAPDKSGLPSDRFSAERTGGSVSTLTIQRTQQEDSAVYLCASSLTPAGTGLKTGELFFGEGSRLTVL.

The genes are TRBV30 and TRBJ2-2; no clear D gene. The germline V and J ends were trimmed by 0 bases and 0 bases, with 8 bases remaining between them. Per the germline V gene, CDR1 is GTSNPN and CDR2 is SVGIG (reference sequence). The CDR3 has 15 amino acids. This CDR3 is CAWSVPGTNTGELFF. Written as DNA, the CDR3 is TGTGCCTGGAGTGTACCTGGAACGAACACCGGGGAGCTGTTTTTT.

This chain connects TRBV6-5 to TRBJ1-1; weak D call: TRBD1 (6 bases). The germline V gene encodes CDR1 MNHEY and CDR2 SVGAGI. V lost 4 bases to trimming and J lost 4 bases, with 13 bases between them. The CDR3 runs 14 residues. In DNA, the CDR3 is TGTGCCAGCAGTTCCAGGGGCCCCTCCACTGAAGCTTTCTTT. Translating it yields CASSSRGPSTEAFF.

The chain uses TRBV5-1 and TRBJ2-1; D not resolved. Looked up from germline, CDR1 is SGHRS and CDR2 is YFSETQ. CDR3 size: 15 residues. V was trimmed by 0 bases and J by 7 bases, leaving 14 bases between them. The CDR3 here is CASSLVAAETNEQFF. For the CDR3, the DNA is TGCGCCAGCAGCTTGGTTGCGGCGGAGACAAATGAGCAGTTCTTC.

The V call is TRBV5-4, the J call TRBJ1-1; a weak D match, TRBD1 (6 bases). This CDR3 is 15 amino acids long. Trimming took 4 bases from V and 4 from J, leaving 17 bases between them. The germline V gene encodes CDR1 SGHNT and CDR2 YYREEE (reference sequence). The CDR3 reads CASSNGDLGGTEAFF. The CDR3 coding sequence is TGTGCCAGCAGCAACGGGGACTTAGGGGGCACTGAAGCTTTCTTT.

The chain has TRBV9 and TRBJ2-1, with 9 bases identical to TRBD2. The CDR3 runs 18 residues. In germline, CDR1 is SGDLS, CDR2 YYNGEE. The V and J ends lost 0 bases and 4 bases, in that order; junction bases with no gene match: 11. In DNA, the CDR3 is TGTGCCAGCAGCGTAGGGCCCGCTAGCGGGAAGGGGTACAATGAGCAGTTCTTC. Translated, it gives CASSVGPASGKGYNEQFF.

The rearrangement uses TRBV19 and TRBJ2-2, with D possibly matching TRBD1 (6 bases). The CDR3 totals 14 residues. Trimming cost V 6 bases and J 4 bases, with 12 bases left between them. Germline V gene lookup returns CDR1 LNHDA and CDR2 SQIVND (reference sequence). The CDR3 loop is CASRRTEFTGELFF. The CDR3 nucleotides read TGTGCCAGTAGACGGACAGAGTTCACCGGGGAGCTGTTTTTT.

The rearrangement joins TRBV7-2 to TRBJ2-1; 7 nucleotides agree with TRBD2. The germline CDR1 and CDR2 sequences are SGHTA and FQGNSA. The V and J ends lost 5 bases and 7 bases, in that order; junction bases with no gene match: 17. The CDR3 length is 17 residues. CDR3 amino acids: CASSPLGRRAGENEQFF. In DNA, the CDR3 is TGTGCCAGCAGCCCGCTTGGGCGTCGGGCGGGGGAGAATGAGCAGTTCTTC.

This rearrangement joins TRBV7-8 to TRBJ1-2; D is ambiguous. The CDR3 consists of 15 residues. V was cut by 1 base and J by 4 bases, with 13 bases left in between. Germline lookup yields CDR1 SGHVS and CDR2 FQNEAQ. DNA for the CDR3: TGTGCCAGCAGCTTAGTTCGGGCAGGATTCTATGGCTACACCTTC. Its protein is CASSLVRAGFYGYTF.

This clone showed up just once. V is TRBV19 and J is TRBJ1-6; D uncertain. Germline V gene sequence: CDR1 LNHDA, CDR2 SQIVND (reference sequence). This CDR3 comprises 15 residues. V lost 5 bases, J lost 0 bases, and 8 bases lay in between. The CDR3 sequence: CASSETRSYNSPLHF. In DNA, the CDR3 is TGTGCCAGTAGTGAAACACGCTCCTATAATTCACCCCTCCACTTT.

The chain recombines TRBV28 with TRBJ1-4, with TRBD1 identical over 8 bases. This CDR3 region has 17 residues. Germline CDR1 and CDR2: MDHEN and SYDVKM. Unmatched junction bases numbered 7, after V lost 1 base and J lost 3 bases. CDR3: CASSLFSGQGPNEKLFF. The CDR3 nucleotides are TGTGCCAGCAGTTTATTCTCAGGACAGGGTCCTAATGAAAAACTGTTTTTT.

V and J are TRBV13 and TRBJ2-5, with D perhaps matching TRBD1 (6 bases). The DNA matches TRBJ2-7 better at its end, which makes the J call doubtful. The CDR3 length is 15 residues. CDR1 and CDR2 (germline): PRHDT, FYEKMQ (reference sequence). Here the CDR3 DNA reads TGTGCCAGCAGCTCGAGGACAGCCTCACCCTACGAGCAGTACTTC. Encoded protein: CASSSRTASPYEQYF.